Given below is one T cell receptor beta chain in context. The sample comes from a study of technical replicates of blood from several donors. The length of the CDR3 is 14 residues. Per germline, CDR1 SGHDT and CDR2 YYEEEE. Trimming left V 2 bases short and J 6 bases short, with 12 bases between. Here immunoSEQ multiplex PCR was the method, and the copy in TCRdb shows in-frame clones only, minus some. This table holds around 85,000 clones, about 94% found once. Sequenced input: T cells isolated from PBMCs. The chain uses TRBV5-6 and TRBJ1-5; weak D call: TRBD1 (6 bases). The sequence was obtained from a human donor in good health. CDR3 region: CASSFRGRFQPQHF. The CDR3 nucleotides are TGTGCCAGCAGCTTTAGGGGGAGATTTCAGCCCCAGCATTTT.